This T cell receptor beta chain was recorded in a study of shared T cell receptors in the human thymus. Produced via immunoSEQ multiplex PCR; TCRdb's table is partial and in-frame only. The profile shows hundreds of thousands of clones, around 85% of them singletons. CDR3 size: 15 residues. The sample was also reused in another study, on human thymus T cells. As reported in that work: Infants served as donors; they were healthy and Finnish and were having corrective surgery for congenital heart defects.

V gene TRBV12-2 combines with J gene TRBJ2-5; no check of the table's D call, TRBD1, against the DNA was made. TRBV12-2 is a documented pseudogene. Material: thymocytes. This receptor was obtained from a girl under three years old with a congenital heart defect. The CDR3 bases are TGTGCAAGTCGCTTCCGAAGGACAGGGAGAGAGACCCAGTACTTC. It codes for CASRFRRTGRETQYF.